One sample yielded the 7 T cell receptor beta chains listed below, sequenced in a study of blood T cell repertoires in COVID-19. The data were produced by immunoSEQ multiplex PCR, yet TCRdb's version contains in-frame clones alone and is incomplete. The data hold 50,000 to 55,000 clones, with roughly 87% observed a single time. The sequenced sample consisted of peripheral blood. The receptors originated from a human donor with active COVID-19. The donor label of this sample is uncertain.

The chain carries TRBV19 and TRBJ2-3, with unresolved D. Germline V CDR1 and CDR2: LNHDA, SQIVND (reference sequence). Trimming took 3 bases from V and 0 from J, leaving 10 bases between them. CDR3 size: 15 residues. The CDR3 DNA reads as TGTGCCAGTAGTATTGGCCCTTCTAGCACAGATACGCAGTATTTT. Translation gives CASSIGPSSTDTQYF.

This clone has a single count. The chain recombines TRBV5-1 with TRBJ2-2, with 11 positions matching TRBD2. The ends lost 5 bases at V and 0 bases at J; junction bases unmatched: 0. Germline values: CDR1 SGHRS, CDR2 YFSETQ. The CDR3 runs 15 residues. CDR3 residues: CASSSGGANTGELFF. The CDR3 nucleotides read TGCGCCAGCAGTAGCGGGGGGGCGAACACCGGGGAGCTGTTTTTT.

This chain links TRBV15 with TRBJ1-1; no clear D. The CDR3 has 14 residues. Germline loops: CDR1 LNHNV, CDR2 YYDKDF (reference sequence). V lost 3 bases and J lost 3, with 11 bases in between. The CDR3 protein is CATSRSRTYTEAFF. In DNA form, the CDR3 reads TGTGCCACCAGCAGGTCCCGAACTTACACTGAAGCTTTCTTT.

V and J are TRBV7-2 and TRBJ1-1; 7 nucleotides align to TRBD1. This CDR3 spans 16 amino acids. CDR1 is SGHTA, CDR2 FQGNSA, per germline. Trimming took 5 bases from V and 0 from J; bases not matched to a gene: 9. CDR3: CASSRDSSWMNTEAFF. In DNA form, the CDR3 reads TGTGCCAGCAGCCGGGACAGCTCCTGGATGAACACTGAAGCTTTCTTT.

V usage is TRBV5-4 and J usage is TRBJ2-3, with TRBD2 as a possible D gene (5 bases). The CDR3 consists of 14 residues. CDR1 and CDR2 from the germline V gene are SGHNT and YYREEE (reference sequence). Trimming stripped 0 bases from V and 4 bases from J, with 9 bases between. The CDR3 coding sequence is TGTGCCAGCAGCTTGGTCGAGGGTGCAGATACGCAGTATTTT. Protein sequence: CASSLVEGADTQYF.

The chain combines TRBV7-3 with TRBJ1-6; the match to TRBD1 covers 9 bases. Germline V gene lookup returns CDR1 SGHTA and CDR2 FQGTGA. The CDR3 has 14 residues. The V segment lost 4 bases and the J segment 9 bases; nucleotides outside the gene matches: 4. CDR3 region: CASSYGQGTSPLHF. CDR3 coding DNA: TGTGCCAGCAGCTACGGACAGGGGACTTCACCCCTCCACTTT.

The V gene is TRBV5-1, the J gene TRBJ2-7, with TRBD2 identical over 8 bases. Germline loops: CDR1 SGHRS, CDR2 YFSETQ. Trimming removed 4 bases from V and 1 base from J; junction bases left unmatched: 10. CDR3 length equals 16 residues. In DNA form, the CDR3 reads TGCGCCAGCAGCCTAGACTATCCGGGGGGGTCCTACGAGCAGTACTTC. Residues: CASSLDYPGGSYEQYF.